Presented here are 25 T cell receptor beta chains from one specimen sequenced in a study of glioma-infiltrating T cells. TCR alpha and beta CDR3 regions were amplified from RNA using iRepertoire nested multiplex PCR. A single record per CDR3 protein comes from TCRdb applying MiXCR to the multiplex PCR reads. The sample yields 100,000 to 150,000 distinct CDR3 sequences, around 25% seen once. The sample comprised glioma tissue, nonneoplastic brain tissue, or PBMCs (not recorded which). Every receptor here comes from a human donor with low-grade glioma or glioblastoma, undergoing nonglioma brain surgery, or in good health (not recorded which).

This clonotype was counted only a few times. This chain links TRBV20-1 with TRBJ2-2; D assignment may be TRBD1 or TRBD2 (5 bases each). Trimming left V 3 bases short and J 2 bases short, with 16 bases between. Germline CDR1 and CDR2: DFQATT and SNEGSKA (reference sequence). The CDR3 extends over 16 amino acids. For the CDR3, the DNA is TGCAGTGCTAGTGAATACCCGGGACCCAACACCGGGGAGCTGTTTTTT. This encodes CSASEYPGPNTGELFF.

V gene TRBV12-3 or TRBV12-4 combines with J gene TRBJ2-3, with D hard to call. CDR3 size: 15 residues. The V end lost 2 bases, the J end lost 0 bases, and 9 bases lay between the germline ends. CDR3: CASSLYETSTDTQYF. The DNA for the CDR3 is TGTGCCAGCAGTTTATATGAGACTAGCACAGATACGCAGTATTTT.

The chain combines TRBV3-1 with TRBJ1-2; D gene ambiguous. The CDR3 totals 13 residues. V lost 0 bases to trimming and J lost 8 bases, with 10 bases between them. The germline CDR1 and CDR2 sequences are LGHDT and YNNKEL (reference sequence). The CDR3, as DNA: TGTGCCAGCAGCCAAGATCGGCTGAGGGGCTACACCTTC. Its translation is CASSQDRLRGYTF.

J is TRBJ2-6 and V is TRBV28, with D possibly TRBD1 on 6 matching bases. The germline gives CDR1 MDHEN, CDR2 SYDVKM. The CDR3 totals 15 residues. Trimming stripped 2 bases from V and 1 base from J, with 6 bases between. CDR3 bases: TGTGCCAGCAGTTTAAGGGGGTCTGGGGCCAACGTCCTGACTTTC. Protein: CASSLRGSGANVLTF.

This chain joins TRBV6-1 and TRBJ2-1; D possibly corresponds to TRBD2 (6 bases). The ends were cut back, 6 bases at V and 4 bases at J, with 28 bases in the middle. Germline V gives CDR1 MNHNS, CDR2 SASEGT. The CDR3 consists of 19 residues. The CDR3 spells CASRGQGRGHHTGYNEQFF. In DNA, the CDR3 is TGTGCCAGCAGGGGGCAAGGGCGGGGCCACCACACGGGGTACAATGAGCAGTTCTTC.

This clonotype was recorded many times. This chain connects TRBV24-1 to TRBJ2-5; no reliable D call. Trimming left V 3 bases short and J 0 bases short, with 4 bases between. Germline assignment: CDR1 KGHDR and CDR2 SFDVKD. CDR3 length equals 13 residues. The CDR3 protein is CATSDPYQETQYF. The CDR3 DNA sequence: TGTGCCACCAGTGATCCGTACCAAGAGACCCAGTACTTC.

This clonotype was recorded at least ten times. The chain is built from TRBV27 and TRBJ1-1; maybe TRBD1 (5 bases). Trimming cost V 1 base and J 2 bases, with 8 bases left between them. The CDR3 runs 14 residues. CDR1 is MNHEY, CDR2 SMNVEV, per germline (reference sequence). CDR3 nucleotides: TGTGCCAGCAGTTTATGGGGGTCCAACACTGAAGCTTTCTTT. As protein: CASSLWGSNTEAFF.

This sequence joins TRBV7-9 and TRBJ1-2; D not resolved. CDR1 SEHNR and CDR2 FQNEAQ come from the germline V gene (reference sequence). The V and J ends lost 5 bases and 1 base respectively, with 11 bases between them. This CDR3 comprises 14 residues. The CDR3 reads CASSRAGLNYGYTF. The CDR3 region has the DNA TGTGCCAGCAGCCGCGCCGGGCTTAACTATGGCTACACCTTC.

The chain couples TRBV12-3 or TRBV12-4 to TRBJ1-2; no clear D. V lost 2 bases to trimming and J lost 7 bases, with 11 bases between them. This CDR3 comprises 13 residues. The CDR3 region has the DNA TGTGCCAGCAGTTTATCTCTTTCTATTGGCTACACCTTC. Amino acids: CASSLSLSIGYTF.

This clonotype turned up a few times. The chain joins TRBV2 to TRBJ2-3; 8 nucleotides line up with TRBD2. The germline V gene has CDR1 SNHLY and CDR2 FYNNEI. After removal of 5 bases from V and 4 bases from J, the junction contained 5 bases not matched to a gene. The CDR3 totals 14 residues. DNA for the CDR3: TGTGCCAGCAGTCCTACGGGGGGGTCAGATACGCAGTATTTT. Amino acid sequence: CASSPTGGSDTQYF.

This clonotype has at least ten counts. The CDR3 loop reads CSAKTGPLRPEAFF. As DNA, the CDR3 is TGCAGTGCTAAAACCGGGCCCCTGAGGCCTGAAGCTTTCTTT. The chain employs TRBV20-1 and TRBJ1-1; D is unclear. Per the germline V gene, CDR1 is DFQATT and CDR2 is SNEGSKA (reference sequence). The CDR3 is 14 amino acids. The germline V and J ends were trimmed by 4 bases and 6 bases, with 18 bases remaining between them.

There are many counts of this clonotype. The chain has TRBV20-1 and TRBJ1-1; 7 bases line up with TRBD1. The CDR3 covers 13 residues. Germline V gives CDR1 DFQATT, CDR2 SNEGSKA (reference sequence). The V and J ends lost 3 bases and 1 base, in that order; junction bases with no gene match: 2. The CDR3 DNA reads as TGCAGTGCTAGGACAGGGACGAACACTGAAGCTTTCTTT. Protein product: CSARTGTNTEAFF.

This clonotype was counted many times. The chain carries TRBV27 and TRBJ1-1, with D maybe TRBD1 (6 bases). The CDR3 has 15 amino acids. In germline, CDR1 is MNHEY, CDR2 SMNVEV (reference sequence). V was cut by 10 bases and J by 4 bases, with 22 bases left in between. The CDR3 sequence is CATIPQGRLGTEAFF. The DNA of the CDR3 is TGTGCCACCATCCCTCAGGGGAGGTTGGGCACTGAAGCTTTCTTT.

V usage is TRBV2 and J usage is TRBJ1-6, with unresolved D. The CDR3 contains 13 residues. From germline, CDR1 is SNHLY and CDR2 FYNNEI. V was shortened by 4 bases and J by 10 bases, with 11 bases between the two germline ends. DNA of the CDR3: TGTGCCAGCAGTGGCCCACTGAGGTCACCCCTCCACTTT. Amino acids: CASSGPLRSPLHF.

This clonotype has ten or more counts. The chain employs TRBV27 and TRBJ1-2; perhaps TRBD1 as D (5 bases). V was pared by 0 bases and J by 8 bases, with 13 bases between. Per the germline V gene, CDR1 is MNHEY and CDR2 is SMNVEV (reference sequence). This CDR3 contains 14 residues. The CDR3 region has the DNA TGTGCCAGCAGTTTATCGTTCCCAGGGATGGGCTACACCTTC. Translation gives CASSLSFPGMGYTF.

This clonotype was detected many times. V gene TRBV28 combines with J gene TRBJ1-2; 7 positions match TRBD1. V trimming: 2 bases; J trimming: 8 bases; junction bases outside the gene matches: 14. Per the germline V gene, CDR1 is MDHEN and CDR2 is SYDVKM. The CDR3 covers 16 residues. The CDR3 loop reads CASSLAGTEDVAGYTF. The CDR3 bases are TGTGCCAGCAGTTTAGCCGGGACAGAAGACGTAGCAGGCTACACCTTC.

This clonotype has more than one count but fewer than ten. The chain has TRBV19 and TRBJ1-2; D possibly corresponds to TRBD1 (6 bases). In germline, CDR1 is LNHDA, CDR2 SQIVND (reference sequence). V was clipped by 10 bases and J by 0 bases, with 15 bases between them. The CDR3 runs to 14 residues. DNA of the CDR3: TGTGCCACCCGCAACAGGGAATCTAACTATGGCTACACCTTC. Translating it yields CATRNRESNYGYTF.

This clonotype has only a few counts. The J gene is TRBJ2-7, the V gene TRBV7-9; tentatively, D is TRBD2 (5 bases). The germline CDR1 and CDR2 sequences are SEHNR and FQNEAQ (reference sequence). V lost 5 bases and J lost 7, with 15 bases in between. CDR3 length equals 13 residues. CDR3 protein: CASSRGPEVEQYV. CDR3 in DNA: TGTGCCAGCAGCCGCGGGCCAGAGGTAGAGCAGTACGTC.

This clonotype was recorded at least ten times. This rearrangement joins TRBV10-3 to TRBJ2-1; possible D gene TRBD1, 6 bases. CDR1 and CDR2 from the germline V gene are ENHRY and SYGVKD. V was trimmed by 4 bases and J by 2 bases, leaving 12 bases between them. CDR3 length: 15 residues. The CDR3 loop reads CAISGSAGAYNEQFF. CDR3 coding DNA: TGTGCCATCAGTGGGTCGGCAGGGGCCTACAATGAGCAGTTCTTC.

This clonotype was counted a few times. V is TRBV5-1 and J is TRBJ2-1; D call uncertain. V gave up 4 bases and J gave up 7 bases, with 12 bases separating them. The germline V gene encodes CDR1 SGHRS and CDR2 YFSETQ. The CDR3 is made up of 13 amino acids. The CDR3 reads CASSPVVRNEQFF. Written as DNA, the CDR3 is TGCGCCAGCAGCCCCGTTGTCCGAAATGAGCAGTTCTTC.

The chain carries TRBV6-1 and TRBJ2-4; D assignment may be TRBD1 or TRBD2 (6 bases each). The CDR3 sequence is 16 residues long. Trimming stripped 2 bases from V and 4 bases from J, with 15 bases between. The V gene's germline CDR1 is MNHNS and CDR2 SASEGT. The CDR3 loop reads CASSEFGGQKKNIQYF. The CDR3 DNA sequence: TGTGCCAGCAGTGAATTCGGGGGCCAGAAGAAAAACATTCAGTACTTC.

This clonotype was counted once. This may come from a read error, since a much larger clone is one base off. The genes are TRBV6-1 and TRBJ1-2, with TRBD1 matching 7 bases. Trimming removed 6 bases from V and 12 bases from J; junction bases left unmatched: 13. The CDR3 has 13 amino acids. Germline CDR1 and CDR2: MNHNS and SASEGT. Here the CDR3 reads CASRAGTVGGNTF. The DNA of the CDR3 is TGTGCCAGCAGGGCCGGGACAGTCGGCGGCAACACCTTC.

This clonotype was seen a handful of times. The chain joins TRBV7-2 to TRBJ2-5; no clear D. CDR1 and CDR2 from the germline V gene are SGHTA and FQGNSA. Trimming removed 2 bases from V and 4 bases from J, with 11 bases in between. The CDR3 loop spans 14 amino acids. In nucleotides, the CDR3 is TGTGCCAGCAGCTTATCATTCTCCTCAGAGACCCAGTACTTC. Translating gives CASSLSFSSETQYF.

This clonotype was seen at least ten times. This rearrangement joins TRBV28 to TRBJ2-7; 10 bases fit TRBD1. With 6 bases clipped from V and 5 bases from J, the junction kept 13 bases outside the gene matches. Germline values: CDR1 MDHEN, CDR2 SYDVKM. This CDR3 spans 16 amino acids. CDR3 nucleotides: TGTGCCAGCAGCGTAGGGACAGGGGCAAGTCTACACGAGCAGTACGTC. Translation: CASSVGTGASLHEQYV.

CDR3 sequence reads: CASSHQESRGIQYF. In nucleotides, the CDR3 is TGTGCCAGCTCACACCAGGAGTCACGCGGCATTCAGTACTTC. The rearrangement links TRBV18 to TRBJ2-4; unclear D gene. V dropped 4 bases and J dropped 9 bases, with 16 bases sitting between them. The CDR3 contains 14 residues. Germline values: CDR1 KGHSH, CDR2 LQKENI.